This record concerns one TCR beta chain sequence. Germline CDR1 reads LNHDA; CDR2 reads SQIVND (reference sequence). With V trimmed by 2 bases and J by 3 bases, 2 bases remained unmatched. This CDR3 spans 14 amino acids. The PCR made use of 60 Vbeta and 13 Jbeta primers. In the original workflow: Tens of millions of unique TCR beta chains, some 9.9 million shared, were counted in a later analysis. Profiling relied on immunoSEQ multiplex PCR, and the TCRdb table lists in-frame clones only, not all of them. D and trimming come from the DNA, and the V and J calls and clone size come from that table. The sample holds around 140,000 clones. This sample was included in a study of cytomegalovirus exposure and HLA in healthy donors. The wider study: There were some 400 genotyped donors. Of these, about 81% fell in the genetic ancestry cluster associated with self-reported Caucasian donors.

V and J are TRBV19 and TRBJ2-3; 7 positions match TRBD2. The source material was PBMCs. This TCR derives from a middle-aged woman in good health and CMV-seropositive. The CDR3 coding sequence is TGTGCCAGTAGTATAACTAGCGCAACAGATACGCAGTATTTT. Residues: CASSITSATDTQYF.